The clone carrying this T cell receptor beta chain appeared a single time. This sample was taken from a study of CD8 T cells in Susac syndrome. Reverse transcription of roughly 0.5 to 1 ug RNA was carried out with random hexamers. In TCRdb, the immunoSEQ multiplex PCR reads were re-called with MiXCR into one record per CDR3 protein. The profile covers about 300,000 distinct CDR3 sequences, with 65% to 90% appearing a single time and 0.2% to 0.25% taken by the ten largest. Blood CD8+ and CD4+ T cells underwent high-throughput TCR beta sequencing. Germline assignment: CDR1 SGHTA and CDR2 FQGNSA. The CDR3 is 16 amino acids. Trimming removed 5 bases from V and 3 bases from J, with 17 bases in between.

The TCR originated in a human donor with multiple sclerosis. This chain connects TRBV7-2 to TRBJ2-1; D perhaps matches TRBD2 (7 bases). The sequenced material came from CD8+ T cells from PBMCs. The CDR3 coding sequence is TGTGCCAGCAGCGAGGGGGGTCTAGCGGACTACAATGAGCAGTTCTTC. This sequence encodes CASSEGGLADYNEQFF.